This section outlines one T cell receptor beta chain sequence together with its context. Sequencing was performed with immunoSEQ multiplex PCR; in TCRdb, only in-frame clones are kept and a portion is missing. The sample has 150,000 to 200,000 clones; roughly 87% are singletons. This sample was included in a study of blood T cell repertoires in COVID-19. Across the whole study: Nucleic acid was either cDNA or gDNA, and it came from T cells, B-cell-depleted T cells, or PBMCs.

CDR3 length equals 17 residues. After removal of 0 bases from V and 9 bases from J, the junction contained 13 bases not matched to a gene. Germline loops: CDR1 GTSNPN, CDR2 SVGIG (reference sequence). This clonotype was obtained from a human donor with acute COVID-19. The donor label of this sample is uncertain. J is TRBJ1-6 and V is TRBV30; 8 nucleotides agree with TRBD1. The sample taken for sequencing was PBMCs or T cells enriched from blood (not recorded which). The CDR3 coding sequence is TGTGCCTGGAGTGTGGGTGGGGGACCGACAGGGGTTTCACCCCTCCACTTT. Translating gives CAWSVGGGPTGVSPLHF.